A selection of T cell receptor beta chains follows, all from one sample in a study of shared clonotypes between healthy human individuals. Clones were sequenced by immunoSEQ multiplex PCR, and TCRdb holds only the in-frame ones, with some missing. The data contain approximately 640,000 clones, about 90% of them seen just once; the ten biggest clones take up 34%. Material: memory CD8+ T cells from PBMCs. These receptors all stem from a man aged 18-30 years in good health. Some clones in this sample may be carry-over from other donors' samples. The CDR3 runs from the conserved cysteine through the conserved F or W. The order of the fields is CDR3 DNA, CDR3 protein, D gene, V gene, clone size, J gene. A D gene is named only where the DNA matches it firmly. A row's size may be missing; if present it is once, few, many or a size class.

CDR3 DNA: TGTGCCAGCAACTACGCCAGGAGCTACGAGCAGTACTTC
CDR3 protein: CASNYARSYEQYF
D gene: -
V gene: TRBV28
clone size: -
J gene: TRBJ2-7

CDR3 DNA: TGTGCCAGCAGTCTGGAGGGTCTCAATGAGCAGTTCTTC
CDR3 protein: CASSLEGLNEQFF
D gene: -
V gene: TRBV6-4
clone size: -
J gene: TRBJ2-1

CDR3 DNA: TGCGCCAGCCGAGACCCGAGACTAGCGGATGAGCAGTTCTTC
CDR3 protein: CASRDPRLADEQFF
D gene: TRBD2
V gene: TRBV5-1
clone size: -
J gene: TRBJ2-1

CDR3 DNA: TGTGCCAGCTCACCACCGGTAGGGATTGACTATGGCTACACCTTC
CDR3 protein: CASSPPVGIDYGYTF
D gene: -
V gene: TRBV18
clone size: -
J gene: TRBJ1-2

CDR3 DNA: TGTGCCTGGGGGCCCCACAAGCCGGTAATCCACGAGCAGTACTTC
CDR3 protein: CAWGPHKPVIHEQYF
D gene: -
V gene: TRBV30
clone size: once
J gene: TRBJ2-7

CDR3 DNA: TGTGCCAGTAGTATAGACCTGTATGGCTACAATGAGCAGTTCTTC
CDR3 protein: CASSIDLYGYNEQFF
D gene: -
V gene: TRBV19
clone size: -
J gene: TRBJ2-1

CDR3 DNA: TGCAGCGTTGAAGCTCGGGATCATTACAATGAGCAGTTCTTC
CDR3 protein: CSVEARDHYNEQFF
D gene: -
V gene: TRBV29-1
clone size: -
J gene: TRBJ2-1

CDR3 DNA: TGTGCCAGCAGCTCGACAGGGGGCCGAGGCAAAAACATTCAGTACTTC
CDR3 protein: CASSSTGGRGKNIQYF
D gene: TRBD1
V gene: TRBV11-2
clone size: -
J gene: TRBJ2-4

CDR3 DNA: TGTGCCAGCAGCCCCCCAGGAGTCGAGCAGTACTTC
CDR3 protein: CASSPPGVEQYF
D gene: -
V gene: TRBV6-1
clone size: -
J gene: TRBJ2-7

CDR3 DNA: TGTGCCAGCAGTTTATGGTCCAACTGGGACTTC
CDR3 protein: CASSLWSNWDF
D gene: -
V gene: TRBV28
clone size: -
J gene: TRBJ2-7

CDR3 DNA: TGTGCCAGCAGCCCTCGGACTGCCTACGAGCAGTACTTC
CDR3 protein: CASSPRTAYEQYF
D gene: -
V gene: TRBV7-9
clone size: once
J gene: TRBJ2-7

CDR3 DNA: TGTGCCAGCTCACCCAGGTACGACAGGGGTGAAACAGATACGCAGTATTTT
CDR3 protein: CASSPRYDRGETDTQYF
D gene: TRBD1
V gene: TRBV18
clone size: once
J gene: TRBJ2-3

CDR3 DNA: TGTGCCAGCAGCCAAAATCAGGGGTCGAACACCGGGGAGCTGTTTTTT
CDR3 protein: CASSQNQGSNTGELFF
D gene: -
V gene: TRBV13
clone size: -
J gene: TRBJ2-2

CDR3 DNA: TGTGCCAGCACTTTGACTAGCGCGGATGAGCAGTTCTTC
CDR3 protein: CASTLTSADEQFF
D gene: TRBD2
V gene: TRBV6-4
clone size: -
J gene: TRBJ2-1

CDR3 DNA: TGTGCCAGCCGTCCGGGACGGGACACTGAAGCTTTCTTT
CDR3 protein: CASRPGRDTEAFF
D gene: -
V gene: TRBV28
clone size: -
J gene: TRBJ1-1

CDR3 DNA: TGTGCCAGCAGCCCGCGGACAGGAGCAGAGACCCAGTACTTC
CDR3 protein: CASSPRTGAETQYF
D gene: TRBD1
V gene: TRBV13
clone size: -
J gene: TRBJ2-5

CDR3 DNA: TGTGCCAGCGGAGAACAGGGCGTCGGCTACACCTTC
CDR3 protein: CASGEQGVGYTF
D gene: -
V gene: TRBV27
clone size: -
J gene: TRBJ1-2

CDR3 DNA: TGTGCCAGCAGTTTCAGGGGTGGAATCTCCTACGAGCAGTACTTC
CDR3 protein: CASSFRGGISYEQYF
D gene: -
V gene: TRBV27
clone size: -
J gene: TRBJ2-7

CDR3 DNA: TGTGCCAGCAGTTGGGTAGGGAACTACGAGCAGTACTTC
CDR3 protein: CASSWVGNYEQYF
D gene: -
V gene: TRBV27
clone size: -
J gene: TRBJ2-7

CDR3 DNA: TGTGCCAGCAGTCCGAGGACCGCGCTCGGCTACGAGCAGTACTTC
CDR3 protein: CASSPRTALGYEQYF
D gene: -
V gene: TRBV27
clone size: -
J gene: TRBJ2-7

CDR3 DNA: TGTGCCAGCAGCTTAGGGCAGTACCCTGGGGCCAACGTCCTGACTTTC
CDR3 protein: CASSLGQYPGANVLTF
D gene: -
V gene: TRBV7-6
clone size: -
J gene: TRBJ2-6

CDR3 DNA: TGCGCCAGCAGTCAATCGCGGCGGCAGGGTAGCAATCAGCCCCAGCATTTT
CDR3 protein: CASSQSRRQGSNQPQHF
D gene: -
V gene: TRBV23-1
clone size: -
J gene: TRBJ1-5

CDR3 DNA: TGTGCCAGCAGGGGGGGGACAGGGGAGGATAGCTATGGCTACACCTTC
CDR3 protein: CASRGGTGEDSYGYTF
D gene: TRBD1
V gene: TRBV5-4
clone size: once
J gene: TRBJ1-2

CDR3 DNA: TGTGCCAGCGGGACCGGACAGCTAATCTCCTACGAGCAGTACTTC
CDR3 protein: CASGTGQLISYEQYF
D gene: -
V gene: TRBV7-9
clone size: once
J gene: TRBJ2-7

CDR3 DNA: TGTGCCAGCAGTTCCGATCTTGCCCAGTACTTC
CDR3 protein: CASSSDLAQYF
D gene: -
V gene: TRBV28
clone size: -
J gene: TRBJ2-5

CDR3 DNA: TGTGCCAGCAGCTTAGCTCCCCAGGGGGCGCGGACTGAAGCTTTCTTT
CDR3 protein: CASSLAPQGARTEAFF
D gene: TRBD1
V gene: TRBV7-8
clone size: -
J gene: TRBJ1-1

CDR3 DNA: TGTGCCAGAAGCGGGAGCTCCTACAATGAGCAGTTCTTC
CDR3 protein: CARSGSSYNEQFF
D gene: TRBD2
V gene: TRBV2
clone size: -
J gene: TRBJ2-1

CDR3 DNA: TGTGCCAGCAGTTTCCCGGGACAGGGACTTAGAAACACCATATATTTT
CDR3 protein: CASSFPGQGLRNTIYF
D gene: TRBD1
V gene: TRBV28
clone size: -
J gene: TRBJ1-3

CDR3 DNA: TGTGCCAGCAGCCAGCTCCGGGACGCCCCTGAAGCTTTCTTT
CDR3 protein: CASSQLRDAPEAFF
D gene: -
V gene: TRBV14
clone size: -
J gene: TRBJ1-1

CDR3 DNA: TGTGCCAGTAGTAAGAGCAGGACCCGAACACCCCATTTCTCTGGAAACACCATATATTTT
CDR3 protein: CASSKSRTRTPHFSGNTIYF
D gene: -
V gene: TRBV19
clone size: -
J gene: TRBJ1-3

CDR3 DNA: TGTGCCAGCAGCAACTCCTCGGGACAGGGTCAGGAGACCCAGTACTTC
CDR3 protein: CASSNSSGQGQETQYF
D gene: -
V gene: TRBV21-1
clone size: -
J gene: TRBJ2-5

CDR3 DNA: TGCAGCGTTTTGGCGATGAGGGATACGCAGTATTTT
CDR3 protein: CSVLAMRDTQYF
D gene: -
V gene: TRBV29-1
clone size: -
J gene: TRBJ2-3

CDR3 DNA: TGCAGTGCTCAGCTCCGCGAGCAGTACTTC
CDR3 protein: CSAQLREQYF
D gene: -
V gene: TRBV20-1
clone size: -
J gene: TRBJ2-7

CDR3 DNA: TGCGCCAGCAGCAATAGGGACAAATCGGGGGAGCAGTACTTC
CDR3 protein: CASSNRDKSGEQYF
D gene: -
V gene: TRBV4-1
clone size: -
J gene: TRBJ2-7

CDR3 DNA: TGTGCCAGCAGCGGGACAGGGACCTACGAGCAGTACTTC
CDR3 protein: CASSGTGTYEQYF
D gene: TRBD1
V gene: TRBV2
clone size: -
J gene: TRBJ2-7

CDR3 DNA: TGCGCCAGCAGCCAAGTGTGGGGAACAGGGGTCTCCTACGAGCAGTACTTC
CDR3 protein: CASSQVWGTGVSYEQYF
D gene: TRBD1
V gene: TRBV4-1
clone size: once
J gene: TRBJ2-7

CDR3 DNA: TGTGCCAGCACCGTTACGCCGAACACCGGGGAGCTGTTTTTT
CDR3 protein: CASTVTPNTGELFF
D gene: -
V gene: TRBV28
clone size: -
J gene: TRBJ2-2

CDR3 DNA: TGTGCCAGCAGTTTAGTCGAGGGGTACACTGAAGCTTTCTTT
CDR3 protein: CASSLVEGYTEAFF
D gene: -
V gene: TRBV28
clone size: -
J gene: TRBJ1-1

CDR3 DNA: TGTGCCAGCAGCCGCCCCCAGGCGGGAGAGAAGGACAATGAGCAGTTCTTC
CDR3 protein: CASSRPQAGEKDNEQFF
D gene: TRBD2
V gene: TRBV7-8
clone size: -
J gene: TRBJ2-1

CDR3 DNA: TGTGCCAGCAGCCCAGGGGGGACCGGGGAGCTGTTTTTT
CDR3 protein: CASSPGGTGELFF
D gene: -
V gene: TRBV7-8
clone size: -
J gene: TRBJ2-2

CDR3 DNA: TGTGCCAGCAGCCCTCCGACAGGCCACACTGAAGCTTTCTTT
CDR3 protein: CASSPPTGHTEAFF
D gene: -
V gene: TRBV13
clone size: -
J gene: TRBJ1-1

CDR3 DNA: TGTGCCAGCAGTCCTGGGACTAGCTACGAGCAGTACTTC
CDR3 protein: CASSPGTSYEQYF
D gene: TRBD2
V gene: TRBV27
clone size: -
J gene: TRBJ2-7

CDR3 DNA: TGTGCCAGCAGAACTCCAGGTTTAATATCGGGCTACGAGCAGTACTTC
CDR3 protein: CASRTPGLISGYEQYF
D gene: -
V gene: TRBV28
clone size: -
J gene: TRBJ2-7

CDR3 DNA: TGTGCCAGCAATCTCTCCATAATGGCCAAAAACATTCAGTACTTC
CDR3 protein: CASNLSIMAKNIQYF
D gene: -
V gene: TRBV6-1
clone size: -
J gene: TRBJ2-4

CDR3 DNA: TGTGCCAGCAGTCTGACGGGCACCGGGGAGCTGTTTTTT
CDR3 protein: CASSLTGTGELFF
D gene: -
V gene: TRBV28
clone size: -
J gene: TRBJ2-2

CDR3 DNA: TGTGCCAGCGCGAGGCGAAAAACAGGGACCACCCACCAGCCCCAGCATTTT
CDR3 protein: CASARRKTGTTHQPQHF
D gene: -
V gene: TRBV2
clone size: few
J gene: TRBJ1-5

CDR3 DNA: TGTGCCAGCAGTTTATCGGCAGGGGCGGTCGACGAGCAGTACTTC
CDR3 protein: CASSLSAGAVDEQYF
D gene: -
V gene: TRBV27
clone size: -
J gene: TRBJ2-7

CDR3 DNA: TGCGCCAGCAGCTTGGCCGGGCTTCAATACAATGAGCAGTTCTTC
CDR3 protein: CASSLAGLQYNEQFF
D gene: -
V gene: TRBV5-1
clone size: -
J gene: TRBJ2-1